A single sample is the source of the 3 T cell receptor beta chains below, sequenced in a study of response to subunit inactivated influenza vaccine. TCRdb called the RT-PCR reads again in MiXCR, with one record for every CDR3 protein. The sample comprises roughly 190,000 distinct CDR3 sequences, over 9.5% of which are singletons, and 25% to 35% rests with the top ten. These sequences were also reported in another study, on T cells expressing NK-cell markers. That work adds: Researchers built TCR beta cDNA using 5'RACE template switching with UMIs.

The sequences come from CD8+ T cells sorted from PBMCs, collected less than 13 days after vaccination. Receptors were obtained from a man in his forties or fifties who received an inactivated influenza vaccine.

This sequence joins TRBV4-3 and TRBJ1-1, with 7 nucleotides matching TRBD1. CDR3 length equals 16 residues. J lost 1 base, V lost 0 bases, and 5 bases had no gene match. Looked up from germline, CDR1 is LGHNA and CDR2 is YSLEER. The CDR3, as DNA: TGCGCCAGCAGCCAAGATCGGGGACAGTGGAACACTGAAGCTTTCTTT. Residues: CASSQDRGQWNTEAFF.

The chain recombines TRBV12-3 or TRBV12-4 with TRBJ1-2, with D unclear. Trimming took off 6 bases at V and 3 bases at J, with 8 bases between the two ends. The CDR3 contains 12 residues. The CDR3 DNA is TGTGCCAGCAGGACGGGGTACTATGGCTACACCTTC. This translates into CASRTGYYGYTF.

V and J are TRBV4-2 and TRBJ2-1; maybe TRBD2 (5 bases). The CDR3 covers 15 residues. The germline CDR1 and CDR2 sequences are LGHNA and YNFKEQ. V shed 1 base and J shed 2 bases, with 9 bases lying between them. The CDR3, as DNA: TGTGCCAGCAGCCAAGGTGAGGGTCCCTACAATGAGCAGTTCTTC. Its protein product is CASSQGEGPYNEQFF.